This passage covers 2 T cell receptor beta chains from one sample sequenced in a study of vaccination and CD4 T cells after COVID-19. These receptors' antigens are unknown. With the Oncomine TCR Beta short-read assay, DNA from cultured CD4+ T cells was sequenced. Via MiXCR, TCRdb re-called the PCR reads, giving one row per CDR3 protein. The sample consists of a few thousand distinct CDR3 sequences, around 80% of them appearing once. Treatment here: approximately nine-day PBMC culture with coronavirus spike peptide pools or control peptides (ViraFEST assay). Sequenced sample: CD4+ T cells from blood, cultured in vitro. The receptors shown here come from a human donor who had recovered from COVID-19.

The chain recombines TRBV18 with TRBJ1-2; TRBD1 might be the D (6 bases). CDR3 length: 12 amino acids. Trimming stripped 6 bases from V and 6 bases from J, with 11 bases between. The germline CDR1 and CDR2 sequences are KGHSH and LQKENI. The CDR3 region has the DNA TGTGCCAGCTCCTCGGGGGCAGATGGCTACACCTTC. It translates to CASSSGADGYTF.

This chain uses TRBV29-1 with TRBJ1-2; D is possibly TRBD1 (5 bases). The CDR3 length is 15 residues. Trimming shortened V by 0 bases and J by 8 bases, and 19 bases separated the two germline ends. Germline CDR1 reads SQVTM; CDR2 reads ANQGSEA. CDR3 region: CSVEERGSDGGGYTF. CDR3 DNA sequence: TGCAGCGTTGAAGAACGGGGATCGGATGGGGGAGGCTACACCTTC.